The 12 T cell receptor beta chains listed next were all sequenced from one sample in a study of OX40 agonist ivuxolimab in advanced cancers. The data were produced by immunoSEQ multiplex PCR, yet TCRdb's version contains in-frame clones alone and is incomplete. This sample has approximately 92,000 clones, with roughly 94% found just once. The sample was CD4+ or CD8+ T cells sorted from blood, taken in a trial of the OX40 agonist ivuxolimab. The receptors originated from an adult with an advanced solid tumor such as melanoma, head and neck, liver or kidney cancer.

This sequence joins TRBV10-1 and TRBJ2-5; D possibly corresponds to TRBD1 (6 bases). CDR3 length: 13 amino acids. Trimming cost V 5 bases and J 4 bases, with 11 bases left between them. Germline CDR1 and CDR2: WNHNN and SYGVQD (reference sequence). CDR3 residues: CASSRQESETQYF. The CDR3 nucleotides read TGCGCCAGCAGTAGACAGGAGTCAGAGACCCAGTACTTC.

V and J are TRBV15 and TRBJ2-7; possibly TRBD1 or TRBD2 for D (7 bases each). The CDR3 sequence is 15 residues long. Germline values: CDR1 LNHNV, CDR2 YYDKDF (reference sequence). V lost 1 base to trimming and J lost 3 bases, with 13 bases between them. The CDR3, as DNA: TGTGCCACCAGCAGAGGTCAGGGGGGGCGCTACGAGCAGTACTTC. It yields the protein CATSRGQGGRYEQYF.

The chain carries TRBV7-6 and TRBJ2-5; D could derive from TRBD1 or TRBD2 (5 bases each). The germline V gene encodes CDR1 SGHVS and CDR2 FNYEAQ. The CDR3 runs 13 residues. Between the trimmed V and J ends, which lost 4 bases and 1 base, there was a span of 7 bases. CDR3 in amino acids: CASSSGPQETQYF. The CDR3 DNA sequence: TGTGCCAGCAGCTCGGGACCCCAAGAGACCCAGTACTTC. The full variable domain, completed using reference TRBV7-6 and TRBJ2-5, is GAGVSQSPRYKVTKRGQDVALRCDPISGHVSLYWYRQALGQGPEFLTYFNYEAQQDKSGLPNDRFSAERPEGSISTLTIQRTEQRDSAMYRCASSSGPQETQYFGPGTRLLVL.

The genes are TRBV10-3 and TRBJ2-3; D uncertain. Germline V CDR1 and CDR2: ENHRY, SYGVKD. V lost 4 bases and J lost 0, with 8 bases in between. CDR3 length: 14 residues. Written as DNA, the CDR3 is TGTGCCATCAGTGGGGGATCTAGCACAGATACGCAGTATTTT. Its protein is CAISGGSSTDTQYF.

In DNA, the CDR3 is TGTGCCAGCAGTGACTCGGAGACGCTCATGATTTGGAATCAGCCCCAGCATTTT. Translating gives CASSDSETLMIWNQPQHF. The rearrangement links TRBV6-4 to TRBJ1-5, with D hard to call. This CDR3 spans 18 amino acids. Per germline, CDR1 MRHNA and CDR2 SNTAGT. Trimming stripped 0 bases from V and 4 bases from J, with 19 bases between.

The chain uses TRBV6-5 and TRBJ2-7; D is possibly TRBD1 or TRBD2 (6 bases each). Germline loops: CDR1 MNHEY, CDR2 SVGAGI. The V and J ends lost 5 bases and 1 base respectively, with 15 bases between them. CDR3 length equals 15 residues. Here the CDR3 reads CASSRDSTGSYEQYF. CDR3 bases: TGTGCCAGCAGTCGGGACTCGACAGGTTCCTACGAGCAGTACTTC.

The rearrangement uses TRBV6-6 and TRBJ2-7; 8 positions agree with TRBD1. V was clipped by 4 bases and J by 5 bases; unmatched bases: 7. This CDR3 is 14 amino acids long. Germline CDR1 and CDR2: MNHNY and SVGAGI (reference sequence). The CDR3 region has the DNA TGTGCCAGCAGTTCCTGGACAGGGCGAAACGAGCAGTACTTC. Encoded protein: CASSSWTGRNEQYF.

This rearrangement joins TRBV6-4 to TRBJ1-2; 7 nucleotides agree with TRBD1. The CDR3 covers 14 residues. Trimming took 6 bases from V and 4 from J; bases not matched to a gene: 8. The germline V gene encodes CDR1 MRHNA and CDR2 SNTAGT. CDR3 coding DNA: TGTGCCAGCAGGCTTCCAACAGGGGCCTATGGCTACACCTTC. It is translated as CASRLPTGAYGYTF.

V and J are TRBV5-4 and TRBJ1-6; TRBD1 matches 11 bases. Germline-derived CDR1 and CDR2 are SGHNT and YYREEE (reference sequence). The CDR3 is 18 amino acids. Trimming took 4 bases from V and 4 from J; bases not matched to a gene: 10. CDR3 region: CASSLNGQGAIYNSPLHF. The CDR3 region has the DNA TGTGCCAGCAGCCTCAATGGACAGGGGGCCATTTATAATTCACCCCTCCACTTT.

The chain joins TRBV9 to TRBJ2-1; 9 nucleotides line up with TRBD1. The CDR3 has 16 amino acids. CDR1 is SGDLS and CDR2 is YYNGEE in the germline V gene. V lost 4 bases to trimming and J lost 4 bases; unmatched junction nucleotides: 9. The CDR3 DNA reads TGTGCCAGCAGCAACACCGGGACAGGGTTGTACAATGAGCAGTTCTTC. It codes for CASSNTGTGLYNEQFF. The complete variable domain, with remaining parts taken from reference TRBV9 and TRBJ2-1, reads DSGVTQTPKHLITATGQRVTLRCSPRSGDLSVYWYQQSLDQGLQFLIQYYNGEERAKGNILERFSAQQFPDLHSELNLSSLELGDSALYFCASSNTGTGLYNEQFFGPGTRLTVL.

This chain connects TRBV19 to TRBJ2-7, with TRBD1 matching over 7 bases. CDR3 length: 14 amino acids. From germline, CDR1 is LNHDA and CDR2 SQIVND (reference sequence). V dropped 10 bases and J dropped 6; count of bases not matched to a gene: 15. CDR3 sequence reads: CATRVQGQSFEQYF. The CDR3, as DNA: TGTGCCACTAGGGTCCAGGGACAGTCTTTCGAGCAGTACTTC.

The chain uses TRBV6-1 and TRBJ2-1, with TRBD2 matching over 7 bases. V dropped 8 bases and J dropped 4; count of bases not matched to a gene: 8. The CDR3 spans 14 residues. In germline, CDR1 is MNHNS, CDR2 SASEGT. For the CDR3, the DNA is TGTGCCAGCGGGAGGGCTAGCGTATACAATGAGCAGTTCTTC. Its protein product is CASGRASVYNEQFF.